This TCR beta chain appears in the sequencing data of a study of regulatory T cells in long-lasting Graves disease. Arm-PCR of CDR3 regions and iRepertoire HTBI primers were used to build TCR beta libraries. TCRdb passed the multiplex PCR reads through MiXCR, listing each CDR3 protein once. The sample yields 700,000 or so distinct CDR3 sequences, around 30% seen once. Time point noted: persistent/refractory GD, antithyroid drugs over 5 years with positive TRAb. Following extraction of RNA from PBMCs, that RNA was used to make the TCR library. This specimen was peripheral blood mononuclear cells (PBMCs), taken when the disease was refractory, from a patient treated with antithyroid drugs. This TCR came from a female donor with Graves disease.

The CDR3 reads CASSQVHSYSYEQYF. As DNA, the CDR3 is TGTGCCAGCAGCCAAGTCCACTCGTACTCCTACGAGCAGTACTTC. This rearrangement joins TRBV3-1 to TRBJ2-7; the D is unclear. V lost 1 base and J lost 0, with 10 bases in between. There are 15 residues in the CDR3. Germline CDR1 LGHDT, CDR2 YNNKEL (reference sequence).